Each of the 6 T cell receptor beta chains below was sequenced from the same sample in a study of response to subunit inactivated influenza vaccine. TCRdb reanalysed the RT-PCR reads using MiXCR and keeps one entry per CDR3 protein. The sample yields some 640,000 distinct CDR3 sequences, about 15% seen once. The source material was PBMCs from blood, sampled 14 to 15 days before vaccination. The receptors come from a man aged 50 or older who received an inactivated influenza vaccine.

This clonotype showed up just a few times. The rearrangement joins TRBV6-2 or TRBV6-3 to TRBJ1-2; D gene ambiguous. This CDR3 spans 13 amino acids. V lost 7 bases, J lost 8 bases, and 17 bases lay in between. The germline gives CDR1 MNHEY, CDR2 SVGEGT. For the CDR3, the DNA is TGTGCCAGCACCCAGTTACGGCGAGGGGGCTACACCTTC. It specifies CASTQLRRGGYTF.

This clonotype was seen a handful of times. The chain employs TRBV5-1 and TRBJ2-3; D is possibly TRBD2 (6 bases). The ends were cut back, 0 bases at V and 2 bases at J, with 13 bases in the middle. Germline V gene sequence: CDR1 SGHRS, CDR2 YFSETQ. This CDR3 is 16 amino acids long. In DNA form, the CDR3 reads TGCGCCAGCAGCTTGGCGGTGACTAGATTCACAGATACGCAGTATTTT. As protein: CASSLAVTRFTDTQYF.

The V gene is TRBV7-6, the J gene TRBJ2-1; tentative D call: TRBD2 (5 bases). The CDR3 sequence is 13 residues long. V lost 3 bases and J lost 8, with 11 bases in between. The germline gives CDR1 SGHVS, CDR2 FNYEAQ. CDR3 protein: CASSFLNGDEQFF. In DNA, the CDR3 is TGTGCCAGCAGCTTCCTTAACGGGGATGAGCAGTTCTTC.

In its sample, this clonotype was seen a few times. The chain couples TRBV20-1 to TRBJ2-1; the D call may be TRBD1 or TRBD2 (6 bases each). CDR3 length equals 19 residues. The V gene lost 3 bases and the J gene lost 0 bases, with 24 bases spanning the gap. Germline V CDR1 and CDR2: DFQATT, SNEGSKA (reference sequence). The CDR3 protein is CSASLGTTSLLSSYNEQFF. As DNA, the CDR3 is TGCAGTGCTAGCTTGGGGACAACTAGCTTACTGAGCTCCTACAATGAGCAGTTCTTC.

This clonotype appeared a few times. The chain couples TRBV15 to TRBJ2-2, with 8 bases fitting TRBD1. The CDR3 consists of 18 residues. CDR1 LNHNV and CDR2 YYDKDF come from the germline V gene (reference sequence). V gave up 2 bases and J gave up 3 bases; unmatched junction bases: 11. The CDR3 DNA reads as TGTGCCACCAGCAGATTCCCCGACAGGGGTGGATACACCGGGGAGCTGTTTTTT. Translating gives CATSRFPDRGGYTGELFF. Based on the CDR3 plus reference TRBV15 and TRBJ2-2, the full variable domain is DAMVIQNPRYQVTQFGKPVTLSCSQTLNHNVMYWYQQKSSQAPKLLFHYYDKDFNNEADTPDNFQSRRPNTSFCFLDIRSPGLGDTAMYLCATSRFPDRGGYTGELFFGEGSRLTVL.

This clonotype has a single count. The rearrangement uses TRBV2 and TRBJ2-2; maybe TRBD1 (6 bases). The V gene's germline CDR1 is SNHLY and CDR2 FYNNEI. V dropped 5 bases and J dropped 7 bases, with 14 bases sitting between them. The CDR3 covers 14 residues. The CDR3 sequence is CASSLRRTDGELFF. CDR3 sequence (DNA): TGTGCCAGCAGTCTACGCCGGACAGACGGGGAGCTGTTTTTT.